One and the same sample provided the 6 T cell receptor beta chains below, sequenced in a study of cytomegalovirus exposure and HLA in healthy donors. Only in-frame clones appear in the TCRdb table, and some are missing; sequencing was by immunoSEQ multiplex PCR. The table records about 250,000 clones, roughly 89% of them present only once. Input material: PBMCs. The receptors were sampled from a man aged 18-30 years in good health and CMV-seronegative.

The rearrangement links TRBV2 to TRBJ2-5, with a weak D call TRBD1 (6 bases). This CDR3 comprises 12 residues. Germline CDR1 is SNHLY and CDR2 is FYNNEI. V lost 8 bases to trimming and J lost 3 bases, with 10 bases between them. This CDR3 is CASGTLEETQYF. CDR3 DNA: TGTGCCAGCGGGACACTCGAAGAGACCCAGTACTTC. Looking up the rest from reference TRBV2 and TRBJ2-5 gives the full variable domain: EPEVTQTPSHQVTQMGQEVILRCVPISNHLYFYWYRQILGQKVEFLVSFYNNEISEKSEIFDDQFSVERPDGSNFTLKIRSTKLEDSAMYFCASGTLEETQYFGPGTRLLVL.

The CDR3 DNA is TGTGCCAGCAGTACGACAGGGGAAGGTTCACCCCTCCACTTT. This sequence encodes CASSTTGEGSPLHF. This chain uses TRBV6-1 with TRBJ1-6, with 8 bases matching TRBD1. CDR1 MNHNS and CDR2 SASEGT come from the germline V gene. Unmatched junction bases numbered 6, after V lost 5 bases and J lost 9 bases. There are 14 residues in the CDR3.

The gene calls are TRBV5-1 and TRBJ1-1, with D hard to call. Deletions cut 0 bases from V and 4 bases from J, with 10 bases between. CDR3 length: 14 amino acids. Germline V gives CDR1 SGHRS, CDR2 YFSETQ. Here the CDR3 DNA reads TGCGCCAGCAGCTTGGTTAGCCATTTCACTGAAGCTTTCTTT. Amino acid sequence: CASSLVSHFTEAFF.

This clone was counted at least ten times. The J gene is TRBJ2-7, the V gene TRBV20-1; 9 bases are a match to TRBD2. Per germline, CDR1 DFQATT and CDR2 SNEGSKA (reference sequence). The CDR3 loop spans 11 amino acids. J gave up 3 bases and V 7 bases, and 1 base lay outside the gene matches. The CDR3 region has the DNA TGCAGTGGTAGCGGGAGCTACGAGCAGTACTTC. It yields the protein CSGSGSYEQYF.

The genes are TRBV7-9 and TRBJ2-7, with D possibly matching TRBD1 (6 bases). Trimming took 4 bases from V and 3 from J, leaving 13 bases between them. Germline assignment: CDR1 SEHNR and CDR2 FQNEAQ (reference sequence). The CDR3 length is 14 residues. CDR3 in amino acids: CASSSTGRIYEQYF. The CDR3 coding sequence is TGTGCCAGCAGCTCTACAGGGCGGATCTACGAGCAGTACTTC. Combining the CDR3 with reference TRBV7-9 and TRBJ2-7 gives the whole variable domain DTGVSQNPRHKITKRGQNVTFRCDPISEHNRLYWYRQTLGQGPEFLTYFQNEAQLEKSRLLSDRFSAERPKGSFSTLEIQRTEQGDSAMYLCASSSTGRIYEQYFGPGTRLTVT.

J is TRBJ1-2 and V is TRBV19, with no clear D. Germline loops: CDR1 LNHDA, CDR2 SQIVND (reference sequence). The CDR3 consists of 14 residues. V was shortened by 9 bases and J by 3 bases, with 17 bases between the two germline ends. CDR3 DNA: TGTGCCAGCCGCACGGGCCGGACTGACTATGGCTACACCTTC. Protein sequence: CASRTGRTDYGYTF.